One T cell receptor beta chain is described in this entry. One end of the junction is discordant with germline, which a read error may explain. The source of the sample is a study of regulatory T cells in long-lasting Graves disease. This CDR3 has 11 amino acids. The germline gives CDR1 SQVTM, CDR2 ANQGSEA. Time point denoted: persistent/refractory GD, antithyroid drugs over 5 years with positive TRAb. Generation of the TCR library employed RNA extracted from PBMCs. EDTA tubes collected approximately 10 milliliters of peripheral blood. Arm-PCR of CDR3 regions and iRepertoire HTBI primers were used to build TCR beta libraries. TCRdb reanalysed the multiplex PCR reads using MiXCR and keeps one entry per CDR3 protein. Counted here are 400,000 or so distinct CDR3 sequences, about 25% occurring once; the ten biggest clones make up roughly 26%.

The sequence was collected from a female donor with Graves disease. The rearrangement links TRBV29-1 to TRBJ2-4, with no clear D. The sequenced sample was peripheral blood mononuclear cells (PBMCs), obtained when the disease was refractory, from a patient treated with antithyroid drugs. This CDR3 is CGVKRENIQYF. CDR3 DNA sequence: TGTGGGGTTAAAAGGGAAAACATTCAGTACTTC.